In this sample, the clone carrying this T cell receptor (beta chain) turned up once. This sample was included in a study of OX40 agonist ivuxolimab in advanced cancers. Repertoires were generated with immunoSEQ multiplex PCR, while TCRdb's copy carries only in-frame clones and drops some. The sample lists 70,000 to 95,000 clones; approximately 85% were seen once. The germline CDR1 and CDR2 sequences are MNHEY and SVGAGI. This CDR3 is 15 amino acids long. V was clipped by 6 bases and J by 4 bases, with 16 bases between them. Material: CD4+ or CD8+ T cells sorted from blood, obtained in a trial of the OX40 agonist ivuxolimab. The receptor's source is an adult with an advanced solid tumor such as melanoma, head and neck, liver or kidney cancer. This chain uses TRBV6-5 with TRBJ2-1, with D possibly being TRBD2 (7 bases). Here the CDR3 reads CASSLRGGGYNEQFF. The CDR3 DNA sequence: TGTGCCAGCAGCCTGAGAGGGGGAGGGTACAATGAGCAGTTCTTC.